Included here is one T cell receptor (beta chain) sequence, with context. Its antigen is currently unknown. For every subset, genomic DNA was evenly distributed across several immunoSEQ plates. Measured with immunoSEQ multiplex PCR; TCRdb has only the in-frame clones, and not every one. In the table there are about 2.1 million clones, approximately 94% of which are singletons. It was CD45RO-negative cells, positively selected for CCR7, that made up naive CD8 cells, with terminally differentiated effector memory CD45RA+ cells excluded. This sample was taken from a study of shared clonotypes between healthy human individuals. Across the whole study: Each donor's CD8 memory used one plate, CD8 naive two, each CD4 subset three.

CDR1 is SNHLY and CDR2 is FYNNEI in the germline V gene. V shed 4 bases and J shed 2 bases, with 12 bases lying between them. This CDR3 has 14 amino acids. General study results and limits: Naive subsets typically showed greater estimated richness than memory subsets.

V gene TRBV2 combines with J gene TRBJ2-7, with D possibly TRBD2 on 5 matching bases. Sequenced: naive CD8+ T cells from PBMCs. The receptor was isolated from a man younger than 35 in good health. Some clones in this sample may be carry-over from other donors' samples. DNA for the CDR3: TGTGCCAGCAGTGTTGGGTGGGGAGCCTACGAGCAGTACTTC. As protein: CASSVGWGAYEQYF.